This T cell receptor beta chain was documented in a study of T cells in localized non-small cell lung cancer. The method was immunoSEQ multiplex PCR; TCRdb's version includes in-frame clones alone and lacks a portion of them. Seen here are 2,000 to 3,000 clones, 25% observed once, and the top ten hold roughly 15%. This TCR was recovered from a female donor older than 55 with stage I lung adenocarcinoma. The sample in question was lung tumor tissue, obtained before any cancer treatment.

The CDR3 DNA is TGTGCCACCATGGGACGGGGGAGCTCCTACAATGAGCAGTTCTTC. Translation: CATMGRGSSYNEQFF. The chain links TRBV19 to TRBJ2-1, with D perhaps matching TRBD2 (6 bases). This CDR3 is built from 15 residues. Germline values: CDR1 LNHDA, CDR2 SQIVND (reference sequence). V lost 10 bases, J lost 0 bases, and 16 bases lay in between.